A selection of T cell receptor beta chains follows, all from one sample in a study of identical twins. TCRdb redid the calling of the 5' RACE reads with MiXCR, one entry per CDR3 protein. The sample has some 500,000 distinct CDR3 sequences, 11% to 15% seen once. This sample also appeared in a second study, on yellow fever vaccine responses in identical twins.

Sequenced material: CD4+ T cells sorted from blood. These receptors were obtained from a woman aged 18-29 years in good health. Both conserved end residues are part of each CDR3. Fields, in order: D gene, V gene, J gene, CDR3 length, clone size, CDR3 DNA, CDR3 protein. D genes are given only for firm matches. For some rows the clone size is stated as once, few or many, or as a class when expanded; others skip it.

d_call: TRBD2
v_call: TRBV5-1
j_call: TRBJ2-2
cdr3_length: 13
clone_size: NA
cdr3_nt: TGCGCCAGCCCGGGACTAGAAACCGGGGAGCTGTTTTTT
cdr3_aa: CASPGLETGELFF

d_call: NA
v_call: TRBV3-1
j_call: TRBJ2-1
cdr3_length: 18
clone_size: few
cdr3_nt: TGTGCCAGCAGCCAAGATCTAAGCGGTCTCGGCTCCTACAATGAGCAGTTCTTC
cdr3_aa: CASSQDLSGLGSYNEQFF

d_call: NA
v_call: TRBV28
j_call: TRBJ1-4
cdr3_length: 14
clone_size: NA
cdr3_nt: TGTGCCAGTCGGGGGGGCGGCACTAATGAAAAACTGTTTTTT
cdr3_aa: CASRGGGTNEKLFF

d_call: TRBD2
v_call: TRBV5-1
j_call: TRBJ2-5
cdr3_length: 16
clone_size: few
cdr3_nt: TGCGCCAGCAGCAAGGGACTAGCGGGAGACGGGGAGACCCAGTACTTC
cdr3_aa: CASSKGLAGDGETQYF

d_call: NA
v_call: TRBV10-3
j_call: TRBJ2-3
cdr3_length: 18
clone_size: NA
cdr3_nt: TGTGCCATCAGTGAGTCCAAATCCGCGGGGATTCGGACAGATACGCAGTATTTT
cdr3_aa: CAISESKSAGIRTDTQYF

d_call: NA
v_call: TRBV4-1
j_call: TRBJ2-7
cdr3_length: 17
clone_size: NA
cdr3_nt: TGCGCCAGCAGCCGGGCGCGGAATAGCGGAGCTACCTACGAGCAGTACTTC
cdr3_aa: CASSRARNSGATYEQYF

d_call: NA
v_call: TRBV5-6
j_call: TRBJ2-7
cdr3_length: 15
clone_size: NA
cdr3_nt: TGTGCCAGCAGCTTGGGGGGGAGTGCTACCTACGAGCAGTACTTC
cdr3_aa: CASSLGGSATYEQYF

d_call: NA
v_call: TRBV25-1
j_call: TRBJ1-6
cdr3_length: 13
clone_size: few
cdr3_nt: TGTGCCAGCATGGTGGGGAGTAATTCACCCCTCCACTTT
cdr3_aa: CASMVGSNSPLHF

d_call: NA
v_call: TRBV24-1
j_call: TRBJ2-1
cdr3_length: 15
clone_size: NA
cdr3_nt: TGTGCCACCAGTGACCTTCGGGGGGCCCTCAATGAGCAGTTCTTC
cdr3_aa: CATSDLRGALNEQFF

d_call: TRBD1
v_call: TRBV27
j_call: TRBJ2-3
cdr3_length: 17
clone_size: NA
cdr3_nt: TGTGCCAGCAGTTTATCGCCTTGGACAGGGGGAGCAGATACGCAGTATTTT
cdr3_aa: CASSLSPWTGGADTQYF

d_call: NA
v_call: TRBV12-3/TRBV12-4
j_call: TRBJ1-4
cdr3_length: 13
clone_size: few
cdr3_nt: TGTGCCAGCAGGGGACGGACTCCTCCTAAACTGTTTTTT
cdr3_aa: CASRGRTPPKLFF

d_call: TRBD1
v_call: TRBV7-6
j_call: TRBJ2-5
cdr3_length: 15
clone_size: NA
cdr3_nt: TGTGCCAGCAGCTTTTCGACAGGGCTCCAAGAGACCCAGTACTTC
cdr3_aa: CASSFSTGLQETQYF

d_call: TRBD2
v_call: TRBV3-1
j_call: TRBJ2-1
cdr3_length: 15
clone_size: NA
cdr3_nt: TGTGCCAGCAGCGAGACTAGCGGAGATTACAATGAGCAGTTCTTC
cdr3_aa: CASSETSGDYNEQFF

d_call: TRBD1
v_call: TRBV20-1
j_call: TRBJ2-7
cdr3_length: 13
clone_size: few
cdr3_nt: TGCAGTGCTAGCCTGGACAGGGAGTACGAGCAGTACTTC
cdr3_aa: CSASLDREYEQYF

d_call: NA
v_call: TRBV5-1
j_call: TRBJ2-7
cdr3_length: 16
clone_size: NA
cdr3_nt: TGCGCCAGCAGCTTGGGGACCTTAGGGGCGGATTACGAGCAGTACTTC
cdr3_aa: CASSLGTLGADYEQYF

d_call: NA
v_call: TRBV6-1
j_call: TRBJ2-7
cdr3_length: 12
clone_size: few
cdr3_nt: TGTGCCAGCAGTGACATGGCCTCCGAGCAGTACTTC
cdr3_aa: CASSDMASEQYF